This entry is about one TCR beta chain. Amplification targeted TCR beta CDR3 regions from RNA transcripts. Carried out on the TCR CDR3, a first-round RT-PCR used the HTBI primer set. MiXCR was run by TCRdb on the multiplex PCR reads, yielding one entry per CDR3 protein. The sample holds about 350,000 distinct CDR3 sequences; around a sixth are singletons and the top ten take roughly a sixth. The data are from a study of T cells in Graves' hyperthyroidism and ophthalmopathy. At the level of the study: Peripheral blood draws took place at initial diagnosis, ahead of any treatment.

Germline V gives CDR1 MNHNS, CDR2 SASEGT. CDR3 length: 14 amino acids. V lost 6 bases and J lost 6; bases outside the gene matches: 10. The sequence came from a woman in her thirties or forties with Graves' ophthalmopathy. The sample was blood. The V gene is TRBV6-1, the J gene TRBJ2-7, with TRBD2 matching over 8 bases. The CDR3 nucleotides read TGTGCCAGCAGGGGAGCGGGAGAAGGACGCGAGCAGTACTTC. This gives the protein CASRGAGEGREQYF.